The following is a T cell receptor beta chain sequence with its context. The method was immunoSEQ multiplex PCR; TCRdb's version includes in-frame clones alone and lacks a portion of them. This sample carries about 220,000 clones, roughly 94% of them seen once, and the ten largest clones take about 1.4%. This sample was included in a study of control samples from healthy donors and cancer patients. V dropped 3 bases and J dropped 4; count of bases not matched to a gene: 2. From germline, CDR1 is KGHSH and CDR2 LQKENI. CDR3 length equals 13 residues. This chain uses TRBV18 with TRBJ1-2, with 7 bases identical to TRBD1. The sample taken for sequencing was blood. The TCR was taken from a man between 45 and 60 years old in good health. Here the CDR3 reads CASSPDRVYGYTF. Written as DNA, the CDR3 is TGTGCCAGCTCACCCGACAGGGTCTATGGCTACACCTTC.